Presented here are 26 T cell receptor beta chains from one specimen sequenced in a study of glioma-infiltrating T cells after dendritic cell vaccination. Sequenced by immunoSEQ multiplex PCR; TCRdb stores in-frame clones only, minus some. This table has about 64,000 clones, 75% to 85% appearing once. Sequenced material: blood, taken before dendritic cell vaccination. All receptors derive from a human donor with glioblastoma.

The chain has TRBV11-2 and TRBJ2-3; 12 positions match TRBD2. Germline V lookup: CDR1 SGHAT, CDR2 FQNNGV. This CDR3 has 17 residues. J lost 5 bases, V lost 5 bases, and 11 bases had no gene match. CDR3 sequence reads: CASSPRLAGEVLDTQYF. DNA of the CDR3: TGTGCCAGCAGCCCCCGACTAGCGGGGGAAGTGTTAGATACGCAGTATTTT.

A few counts support this clone. The chain uses TRBV7-9 and TRBJ1-4; 7 nucleotides line up with TRBD1. Germline-derived CDR1 and CDR2 are SEHNR and FQNEAQ (reference sequence). The CDR3 sequence is 15 residues long. Trimming at V came to 5 bases and at J to 4 bases, leaving 7 bases not matched to a gene. The CDR3 loop is CASSIGQVNNEKLFF. CDR3 bases: TGTGCCAGCAGCATTGGACAGGTCAATAATGAAAAACTGTTTTTT.

The gene calls are TRBV18 and TRBJ2-3; D unresolved. V gave up 3 bases and J gave up 2 bases, with 3 bases separating them. This CDR3 has 12 residues. Germline-derived CDR1 and CDR2 are KGHSH and LQKENI. The CDR3 here is CASSPYTDTQYF. CDR3 DNA: TGTGCCAGCTCACCCTACACAGATACGCAGTATTTT. Complete variable domain (other parts from reference TRBV18 and TRBJ2-3): NAGVMQNPRHLVRRRGQEARLRCSPMKGHSHVYWYRQLPEEGLKFMVYLQKENIIDESGMPKERFSAEFPKEGPSILRIQQVVRGDSAAYFCASSPYTDTQYFGPGTRLTVL.

The chain recombines TRBV5-1 with TRBJ2-2; maybe TRBD1 (6 bases). With 2 bases removed from V and 0 bases from J, the gap between germline ends came to 11 bases. CDR3 length: 16 amino acids. CDR1 and CDR2 from the germline V gene are SGHRS and YFSETQ. As DNA, the CDR3 is TGCGCCAGCAGCTTCATACAGGGATCGAACACCGGGGAGCTGTTTTTT. Residues: CASSFIQGSNTGELFF.

This chain uses TRBV6-1 with TRBJ1-3; weak D call: TRBD1 (6 bases). Deletions cut 2 bases from V and 3 bases from J, with 11 bases between. CDR3 length equals 15 residues. Germline CDR1 and CDR2: MNHNS and SASEGT. The CDR3 nucleotides read TGTGCCAGCAGTGAAAGGGGGTGGGTTGGAAACACCATATATTTT. As protein: CASSERGWVGNTIYF.

This clone was found a few times. This chain joins TRBV2 and TRBJ2-7; 14 nucleotides match TRBD2. The ends lost 6 bases at V and 2 bases at J; junction bases unmatched: 3. This CDR3 is built from 15 residues. CDR1 SNHLY and CDR2 FYNNEI come from the germline V gene. This chain's CDR3 is CASRGLAGAAYEQYF. The CDR3 region has the DNA TGTGCCAGCAGGGGACTAGCGGGGGCCGCCTACGAGCAGTACTTC.

The genes are TRBV5-1 and TRBJ1-1; D uncertain. The V gene's germline CDR1 is SGHRS and CDR2 YFSETQ. This CDR3 region has 13 residues. Trimming took 5 bases from V and 0 from J, leaving 8 bases between them. This CDR3 reads CASRVSVNTEAFF. CDR3 sequence (DNA): TGCGCCAGCAGGGTCAGCGTGAACACTGAAGCTTTCTTT. Full variable domain (remainder filled in from reference TRBV5-1 and TRBJ1-1): KAGVTQTPRYLIKTRGQQVTLSCSPISGHRSVSWYQQTPGQGLQFLFEYFSETQRNKGNFPGRFSGRQFSNSRSEMNVSTLELGDSALYLCASRVSVNTEAFFGQGTRLTVV.

The chain has TRBV4-1 and TRBJ2-1; TRBD1 aligns across 9 bases. This CDR3 region has 16 residues. Germline-derived CDR1 and CDR2 are MGHRA and YSYEKL. Germline trimming cut 4 bases from V and 5 bases from J; bases unmatched to any gene: 9. The CDR3 DNA follows: TGCGCCAGCAGCCCGCACGGGACAGGGCGAAACAATGAGCAGTTCTTC. Residues: CASSPHGTGRNNEQFF.

J is TRBJ2-7 and V is TRBV6-5; TRBD1 is a possible D gene (6 bases). Trimming removed 5 bases from V and 3 bases from J, with 11 bases in between. Germline V gives CDR1 MNHEY, CDR2 SVGAGI. The CDR3 has 13 amino acids. DNA of the CDR3: TGTGCCAGCAGTCAGGACAGAAACTACGAGCAGTACTTC. Protein sequence: CASSQDRNYEQYF.

The chain joins TRBV7-8 to TRBJ1-6, with D unresolved. Germline V gives CDR1 SGHVS, CDR2 FQNEAQ. This CDR3 is built from 15 residues. The V gene lost 2 bases and the J gene lost 5 bases, with 10 bases spanning the gap. CDR3: CASSLNPANNSPLHF. CDR3 DNA: TGTGCCAGCAGCTTAAACCCAGCGAATAATTCACCCCTCCACTTT.

The gene calls are TRBV21-1 and TRBJ1-5; no check of the table's D call, TRBD1, against the DNA was made. TRBV21-1 constitutes a pseudogene. The CDR3 loop spans 15 amino acids. The CDR3 loop reads CASSKVVQKFQPQHF. The CDR3 DNA is TGTGCCAGCAGCAAAGTTGTGCAGAAATTTCAGCCCCAGCATTTT.

The chain joins TRBV5-1 to TRBJ2-7, with TRBD2 as a possible D gene (6 bases). Germline CDR1 reads SGHRS; CDR2 reads YFSETQ. Trimming took off 2 bases at V and 5 bases at J, with 20 bases between the two ends. The CDR3 sequence is 16 residues long. CDR3 DNA: TGCGCCAGCAGCTTAGACAGTCTCGGGGGTGGAGACGAGCAGTACTTC. Amino acid sequence: CASSLDSLGGGDEQYF. The full variable domain, with the rest looked up from reference TRBV5-1 and TRBJ2-7, is KAGVTQTPRYLIKTRGQQVTLSCSPISGHRSVSWYQQTPGQGLQFLFEYFSETQRNKGNFPGRFSGRQFSNSRSEMNVSTLELGDSALYLCASSLDSLGGGDEQYFGPGTRLTVT.

CDR3 DNA sequence: TGTGCCAGCAGTTTGCCCGGTTTGGGGGGGGCTGGGGCCAACGTCCTGACTTTC. This translates into CASSLPGLGGAGANVLTF. The rearrangement joins TRBV28 to TRBJ2-6; 7 bases align to TRBD2. Germline V CDR1 and CDR2: MDHEN, SYDVKM. V shed 3 bases, J shed 2 bases, and the junction held 10 bases outside the gene matches. The CDR3 is made up of 18 amino acids.

The chain joins TRBV28 to TRBJ2-4; 10 bases map to TRBD1. The CDR3 consists of 12 residues. The germline V gene encodes CDR1 MDHEN and CDR2 SYDVKM. Trimming removed 4 bases from V and 9 bases from J; junction bases left unmatched: 0. The CDR3, as DNA: TGTGCCAGCAGTTGGACAGGGGGCATTCAGTACTTC. Amino acid sequence: CASSWTGGIQYF.

The CDR3 loop is CASSLGSGYEQYF. The CDR3 DNA follows: TGTGCCAGCAGCTTAGGTTCAGGCTACGAGCAGTACTTC. This rearrangement joins TRBV11-1 to TRBJ2-7; D unresolved. Germline values: CDR1 SGHAT, CDR2 FQDESV (reference sequence). CDR3 length equals 13 residues. Trimming took 1 base from V and 3 from J, leaving 7 bases between them.

V gene TRBV7-9 combines with J gene TRBJ1-6; 7 nucleotides line up with TRBD1. The germline V gene encodes CDR1 SEHNR and CDR2 FQNEAQ (reference sequence). This CDR3 is built from 18 residues. The V gene end was trimmed by 4 bases and the J gene end by 0 bases; junction bases not matched to a gene: 9. CDR3 DNA: TGTGCCAGCAGCTCGACAGGGCTTGGGCTCTCCTATAATTCACCCCTCCACTTT. Translation gives CASSSTGLGLSYNSPLHF.

This clone was detected only a few times. This chain uses TRBV29-1 with TRBJ2-1; D is possibly TRBD2 (6 bases). Germline CDR1 SQVTM, CDR2 ANQGSEA. Between the trimmed V and J ends, which lost 0 bases and 7 bases, there was a span of 16 bases. The CDR3 is 15 residues long. CDR3 sequence (DNA): TGCAGCGTTGAAGATTTCCGCGGGGCTGGGAATGAGCAGTTCTTC. It specifies CSVEDFRGAGNEQFF.

The V gene is TRBV5-1, the J gene TRBJ2-3; 10 bases align to TRBD1. V lost 4 bases to trimming and J lost 2 bases; unmatched junction nucleotides: 4. The germline V gene encodes CDR1 SGHRS and CDR2 YFSETQ. CDR3 length: 15 residues. The CDR3 sequence is CASSPGTGATDTQYF. The CDR3 DNA sequence: TGCGCCAGCAGCCCCGGGACAGGGGCCACAGATACGCAGTATTTT.

The V and J genes are TRBV7-8 and TRBJ1-2; D not certain. Germline loops: CDR1 SGHVS, CDR2 FQNEAQ. The CDR3 totals 14 residues. V lost 1 base and J 4 bases, leaving 10 bases between the germline ends. The CDR3 DNA follows: TGTGCCAGCAGCTTAGGGGCCGCAGGCTATGGCTACACCTTC. Translation gives CASSLGAAGYGYTF.

The chain combines TRBV28 with TRBJ2-3, with 7 bases aligning to TRBD2. Germline V gene data show CDR1 as MDHEN and CDR2 as SYDVKM. The CDR3 has 16 amino acids. The J segment lost 3 bases and the V segment lost 8 bases, leaving 14 bases of the junction unmatched. In DNA form, the CDR3 reads TGTGCCAGCGGGACGGCTGACCAGGGAGGGACAGATACGCAGTATTTT. Protein: CASGTADQGGTDTQYF. The full variable domain, completed using reference TRBV28 and TRBJ2-3, is DVKVTQSSRYLVKRTGEKVFLECVQDMDHENMFWYRQDPGLGLRLIYFSYDVKMKEKGDIPEGYSVSREKKERFSLILESASTNQTSMYLCASGTADQGGTDTQYFGPGTRLTVL.

The chain carries TRBV6-5 and TRBJ1-2, with 7 bases matching TRBD1. V was pared by 6 bases and J by 3 bases, with 4 bases of the junction left unmatched. The CDR3 extends over 13 amino acids. CDR1 and CDR2 from the germline V gene are MNHEY and SVGAGI. CDR3 in amino acids: CASRGQPHYGYTF. CDR3 nucleotide sequence: TGTGCCAGCAGGGGACAGCCACACTATGGCTACACCTTC.

The chain links TRBV4-2 to TRBJ2-1; TRBD1 agrees at 9 bases. The junction had 8 bases not matched to a gene; V was cut back by 0 bases and J by 2 bases. Germline V gene lookup returns CDR1 LGHNA and CDR2 YNFKEQ. CDR3 length equals 18 residues. The CDR3 reads CASSQESPRQGAYNEQFF. Written as DNA, the CDR3 is TGTGCCAGCAGCCAAGAGTCCCCGCGACAGGGGGCCTACAATGAGCAGTTCTTC.

The CDR3 loop is CASSLRTGGITEAFF. CDR3 DNA: TGTGCCAGCAGCTTAAGGACAGGGGGAATTACTGAAGCTTTCTTT. The V call is TRBV11-1, the J call TRBJ1-1, with TRBD1 identical over 10 bases. This CDR3 region has 15 residues. Trimming removed 2 bases from V and 5 bases from J; junction bases left unmatched: 5. Germline V lookup: CDR1 SGHAT, CDR2 FQDESV (reference sequence). Full variable domain (outside the CDR3, taken from reference TRBV11-1 and TRBJ1-1): EAEVAQSPRYKITEKSQAVAFWCDPISGHATLYWYRQILGQGPELLVQFQDESVVDDSQLPKDRFSAERLKGVDSTLKIQPAELGDSAMYLCASSLRTGGITEAFFGQGTRLTVV.

The chain is built from TRBV5-6 and TRBJ1-3; D call uncertain. The CDR3 extends over 14 amino acids. With 0 bases removed from V and 2 bases from J, the gap between germline ends came to 6 bases. Germline CDR1 reads SGHDT; CDR2 reads YYEEEE. The CDR3, as DNA: TGTGCCAGCAGCTTGGAGAGGACTGGAAACACCATATATTTT. This gives the protein CASSLERTGNTIYF.

The chain carries TRBV5-1 and TRBJ2-1, with a possible D match to TRBD2 (6 bases). The V gene's germline CDR1 is SGHRS and CDR2 YFSETQ. The CDR3 is 16 residues long. Trimming removed 5 bases from V and 10 bases from J, with 25 bases in between. The CDR3 DNA reads as TGCGCCAGCAGGAAGCAGACTACTAGCATAAATATGGAGCAGTTCTTC. It specifies CASRKQTTSINMEQFF.

The chain combines TRBV19 with TRBJ1-6; D might be TRBD1 (5 bases). The length of the CDR3 is 15 residues. In germline, CDR1 is LNHDA, CDR2 SQIVND (reference sequence). Trimming cost V 7 bases and J 7 bases, with 17 bases left between them. The CDR3, as DNA: TGTGCCAGTACCCCCTCCAGGGCGACGAATTCACCCCTCCACTTT. It encodes CASTPSRATNSPLHF.